This T cell receptor (beta chain) appears in the sequencing data of a study of blood T cell repertoires in COVID-19. At the level of the study: T cells, B-cell-depleted T cells, or PBMCs provided the cDNA or gDNA that served as material.

Authors' data handling: The authors estimated nucleated cell counts from reference gene primer amplification. Here immunoSEQ multiplex PCR was the method, and the copy in TCRdb shows in-frame clones only, minus some. That table is the source of V, J and clone size, and D and trimming were worked out from the DNA. Of about 180,000 clones listed, about 81% were seen once; the top ten hold about an eighth. The J segment lost 9 bases and the V segment lost 5 bases, leaving 7 bases of the junction unmatched. The CDR3 length is 14 residues. Germline CDR1 is SGHNT and CDR2 is YYREEE (reference sequence). Enrolment of Seattle patients took place during active infection, and they were followed longitudinally.

The chain couples TRBV5-4 to TRBJ2-1; 11 positions match TRBD2. The clonotype comes from a woman older than 75 with COVID-19, enrolled during active disease. The material sequenced was peripheral blood. DNA for the CDR3: TGTGCCAGCAGGGGAACTAGCGGGAGACTTGAGCAGTTCTTC. This gives the protein CASRGTSGRLEQFF.